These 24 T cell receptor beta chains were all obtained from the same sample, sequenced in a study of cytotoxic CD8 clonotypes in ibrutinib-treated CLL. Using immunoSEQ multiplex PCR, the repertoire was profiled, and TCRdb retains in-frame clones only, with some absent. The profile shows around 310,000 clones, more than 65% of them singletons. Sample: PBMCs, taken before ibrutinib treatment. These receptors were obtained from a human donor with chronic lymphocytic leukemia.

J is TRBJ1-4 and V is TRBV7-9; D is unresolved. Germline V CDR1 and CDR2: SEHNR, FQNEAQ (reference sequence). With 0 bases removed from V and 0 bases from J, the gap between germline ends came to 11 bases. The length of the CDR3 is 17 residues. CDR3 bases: TGTGCCAGCAGCTTAGCTCAAGCCCCACCAACTAATGAAAAACTGTTTTTT. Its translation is CASSLAQAPPTNEKLFF.

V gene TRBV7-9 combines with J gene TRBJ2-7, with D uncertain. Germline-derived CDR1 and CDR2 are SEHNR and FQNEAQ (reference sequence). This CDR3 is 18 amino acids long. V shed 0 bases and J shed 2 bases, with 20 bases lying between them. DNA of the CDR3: TGTGCCAGCAGCTTAGCGCAAGGTACACGGGCCTTGACCTACGAGCAGTACTTC. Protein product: CASSLAQGTRALTYEQYF.

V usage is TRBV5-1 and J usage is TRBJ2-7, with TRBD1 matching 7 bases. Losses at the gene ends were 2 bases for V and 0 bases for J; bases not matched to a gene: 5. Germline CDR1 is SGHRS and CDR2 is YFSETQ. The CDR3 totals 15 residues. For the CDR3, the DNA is TGCGCCAGCAGCTTCGCGACAGGGCCCTCCTACGAGCAGTACTTC. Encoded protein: CASSFATGPSYEQYF.

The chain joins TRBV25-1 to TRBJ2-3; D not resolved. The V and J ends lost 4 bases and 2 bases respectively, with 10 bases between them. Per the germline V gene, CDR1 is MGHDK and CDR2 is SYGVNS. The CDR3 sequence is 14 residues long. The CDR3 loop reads CASSALDDTDTQYF. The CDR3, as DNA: TGTGCCAGCAGTGCTCTAGACGACACAGATACGCAGTATTTT.

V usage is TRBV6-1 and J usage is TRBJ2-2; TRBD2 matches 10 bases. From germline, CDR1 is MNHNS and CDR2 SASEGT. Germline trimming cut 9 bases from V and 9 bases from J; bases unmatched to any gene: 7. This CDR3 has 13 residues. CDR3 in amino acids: CASLTSGLRELFF. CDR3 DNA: TGTGCCAGTCTGACTAGCGGGTTGCGGGAGCTGTTTTTT.

CDR3: CASSLEDRSRQFF. The CDR3 DNA sequence: TGTGCCAGCAGCTTAGAGGACAGATCGCGGCAGTTCTTC. The V call is TRBV7-7, the J call TRBJ2-1; a weak D match, TRBD1 (6 bases). The CDR3 sequence is 13 residues long. Looked up from germline, CDR1 is SSHAT and CDR2 is FNYEAQ (reference sequence). The V end was cut by 1 base, the J end by 12 bases, with 13 bases between.

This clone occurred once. The CDR3 nucleotides are TGCAGCGTTGAGGCCCAGGGAGGGGAGACCCAGTACTTC. It encodes CSVEAQGGETQYF. The V gene is TRBV29-1, the J gene TRBJ2-5, with TRBD2 matching over 7 bases. This CDR3 is built from 13 residues. V lost 3 bases, J lost 5 bases, and 6 bases stayed unmatched. Germline CDR1 reads SQVTM; CDR2 reads ANQGSEA.

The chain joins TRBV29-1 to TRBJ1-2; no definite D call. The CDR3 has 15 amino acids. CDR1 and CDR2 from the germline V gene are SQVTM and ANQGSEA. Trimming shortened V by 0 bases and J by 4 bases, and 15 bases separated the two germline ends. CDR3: CSVEDRGVGVYGYTF. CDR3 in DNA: TGCAGCGTTGAAGATCGCGGGGTGGGAGTCTATGGCTACACCTTC.

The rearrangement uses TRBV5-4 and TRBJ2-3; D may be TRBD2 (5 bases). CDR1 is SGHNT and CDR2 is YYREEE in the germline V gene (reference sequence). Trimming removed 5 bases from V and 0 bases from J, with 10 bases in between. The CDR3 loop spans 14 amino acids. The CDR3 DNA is TGTGCCAGCAGGAGGACTTCTAGCACAGATACGCAGTATTTT. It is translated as CASRRTSSTDTQYF.

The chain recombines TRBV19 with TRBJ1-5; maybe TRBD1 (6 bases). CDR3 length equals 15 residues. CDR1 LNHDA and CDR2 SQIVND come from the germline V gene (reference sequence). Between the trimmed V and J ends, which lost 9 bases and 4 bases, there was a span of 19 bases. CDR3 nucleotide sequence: TGTGCCAGCTCATTGACACAGGGTTGGAATCAGCCCCAGCATTTT. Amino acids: CASSLTQGWNQPQHF.

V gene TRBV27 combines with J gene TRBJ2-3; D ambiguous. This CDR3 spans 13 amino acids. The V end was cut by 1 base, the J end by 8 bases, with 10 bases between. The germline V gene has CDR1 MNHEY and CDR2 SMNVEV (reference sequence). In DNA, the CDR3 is TGTGCCAGCAGTTTATGGCCGAGAGGTACGCAGTATTTT. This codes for CASSLWPRGTQYF.

The CDR3 region has the DNA TGTGCCACCAGCAGTACGGTTGCGGGAGAATCCGAGCAGTACTTC. As protein: CATSSTVAGESEQYF. The V gene is TRBV15, the J gene TRBJ2-7; 7 bases are a match to TRBD2. In germline, CDR1 is LNHNV, CDR2 YYDKDF (reference sequence). The CDR3 runs to 15 residues. Trimming cost V 3 bases and J 6 bases; bases outside gene matches: 11.

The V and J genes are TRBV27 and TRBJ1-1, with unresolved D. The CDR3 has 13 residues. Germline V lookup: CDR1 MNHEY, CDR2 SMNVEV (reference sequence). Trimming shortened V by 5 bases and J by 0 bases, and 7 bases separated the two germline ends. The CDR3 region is CASSLTMNTEAFF. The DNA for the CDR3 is TGTGCCAGCAGTCTCACAATGAACACTGAAGCTTTCTTT.

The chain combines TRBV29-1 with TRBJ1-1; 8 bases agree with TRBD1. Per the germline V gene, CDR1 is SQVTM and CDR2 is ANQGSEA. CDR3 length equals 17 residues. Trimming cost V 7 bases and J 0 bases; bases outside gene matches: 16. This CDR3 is CSADGQGLEQLNTEAFF. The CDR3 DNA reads TGCAGCGCTGATGGACAGGGTTTGGAACAACTGAACACTGAAGCTTTCTTT.

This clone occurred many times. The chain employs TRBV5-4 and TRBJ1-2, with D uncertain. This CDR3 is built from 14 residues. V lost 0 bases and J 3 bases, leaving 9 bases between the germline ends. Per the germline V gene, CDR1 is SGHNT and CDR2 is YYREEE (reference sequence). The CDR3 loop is CASSLEQNHYGYTF. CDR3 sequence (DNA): TGTGCCAGCAGCTTGGAGCAGAACCACTATGGCTACACCTTC.

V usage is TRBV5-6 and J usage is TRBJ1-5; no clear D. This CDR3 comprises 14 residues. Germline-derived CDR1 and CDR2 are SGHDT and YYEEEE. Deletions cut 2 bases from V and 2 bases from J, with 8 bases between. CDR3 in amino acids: CASSFSLGNQPQHF. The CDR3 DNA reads TGTGCCAGCAGCTTTTCTTTGGGCAATCAGCCCCAGCATTTT.

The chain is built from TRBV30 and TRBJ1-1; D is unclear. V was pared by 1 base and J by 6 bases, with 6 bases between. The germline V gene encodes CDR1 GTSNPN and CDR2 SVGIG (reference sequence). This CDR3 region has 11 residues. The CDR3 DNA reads TGTGCCTGGAGTGGGTTTTCTGAAGCTTTCTTT. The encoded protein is CAWSGFSEAFF.

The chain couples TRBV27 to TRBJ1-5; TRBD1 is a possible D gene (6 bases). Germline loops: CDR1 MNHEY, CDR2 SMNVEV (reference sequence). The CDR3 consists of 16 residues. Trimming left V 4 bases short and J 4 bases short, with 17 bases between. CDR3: CASSSFPPQGNQPQHF. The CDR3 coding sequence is TGTGCCAGCAGTTCTTTCCCCCCACAGGGAAATCAGCCCCAGCATTTT.

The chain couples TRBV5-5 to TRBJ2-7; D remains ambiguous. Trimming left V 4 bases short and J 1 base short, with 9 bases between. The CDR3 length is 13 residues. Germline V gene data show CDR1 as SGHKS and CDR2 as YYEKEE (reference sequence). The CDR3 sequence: CASSMSDSYEQYF. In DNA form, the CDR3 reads TGTGCCAGCAGCATGAGTGATTCCTACGAGCAGTACTTC.

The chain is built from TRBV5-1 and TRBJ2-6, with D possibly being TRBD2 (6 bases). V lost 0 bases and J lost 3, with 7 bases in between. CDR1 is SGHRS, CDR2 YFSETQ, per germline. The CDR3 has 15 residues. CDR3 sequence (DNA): TGCGCCAGCAGCTTGGAGCGGGTTGGGGCCAACGTCCTGACTTTC. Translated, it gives CASSLERVGANVLTF.

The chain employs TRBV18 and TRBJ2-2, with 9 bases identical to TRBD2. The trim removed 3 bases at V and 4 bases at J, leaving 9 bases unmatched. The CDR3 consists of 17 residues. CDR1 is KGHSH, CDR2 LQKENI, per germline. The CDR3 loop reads CASSPLLSGGTTGELFF. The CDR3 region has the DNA TGTGCCAGCTCACCCCTCCTAAGCGGGGGGACCACCGGGGAGCTGTTTTTT.

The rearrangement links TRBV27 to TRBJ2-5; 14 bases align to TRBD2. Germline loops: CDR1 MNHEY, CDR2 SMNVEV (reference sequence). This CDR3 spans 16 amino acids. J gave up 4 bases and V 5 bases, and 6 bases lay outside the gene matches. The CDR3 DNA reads TGTGCCAGCAGTCAGACTAGCGGGAGGGTTTTAGAGACCCAGTACTTC. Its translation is CASSQTSGRVLETQYF.

The CDR3 loop is CAWRFTTQEQYF. CDR3 nucleotides: TGTGCCTGGAGGTTTACTACGCAAGAGCAGTACTTC. The V gene is TRBV30, the J gene TRBJ2-7; D is undetermined. Deletions cut 3 bases from V and 7 bases from J, with 13 bases between. The CDR3 contains 12 residues. Germline V CDR1 and CDR2: GTSNPN, SVGIG (reference sequence).

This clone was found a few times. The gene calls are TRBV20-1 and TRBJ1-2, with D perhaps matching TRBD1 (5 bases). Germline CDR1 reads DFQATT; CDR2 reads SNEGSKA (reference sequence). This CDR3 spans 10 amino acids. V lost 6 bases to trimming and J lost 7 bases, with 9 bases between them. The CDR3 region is CSARRAGYTF. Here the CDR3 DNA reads TGCAGTGCCCGCAGGGCTGGCTACACCTTC.